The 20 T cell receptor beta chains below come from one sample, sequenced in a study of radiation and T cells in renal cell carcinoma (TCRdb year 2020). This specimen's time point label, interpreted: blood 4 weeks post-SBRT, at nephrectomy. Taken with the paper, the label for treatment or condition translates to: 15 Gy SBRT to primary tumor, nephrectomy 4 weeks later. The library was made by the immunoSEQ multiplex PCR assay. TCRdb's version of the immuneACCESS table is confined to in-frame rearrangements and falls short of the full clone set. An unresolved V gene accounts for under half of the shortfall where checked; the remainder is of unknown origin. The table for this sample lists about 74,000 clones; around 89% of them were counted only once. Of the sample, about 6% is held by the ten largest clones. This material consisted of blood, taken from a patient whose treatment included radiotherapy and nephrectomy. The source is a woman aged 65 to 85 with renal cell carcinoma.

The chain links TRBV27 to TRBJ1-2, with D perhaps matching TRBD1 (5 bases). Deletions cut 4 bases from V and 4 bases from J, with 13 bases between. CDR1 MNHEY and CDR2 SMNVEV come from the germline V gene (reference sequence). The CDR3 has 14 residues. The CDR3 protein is CASSSPGRIYGYTF. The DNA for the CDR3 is TGTGCCAGCAGTTCCCCAGGGCGAATCTATGGCTACACCTTC.

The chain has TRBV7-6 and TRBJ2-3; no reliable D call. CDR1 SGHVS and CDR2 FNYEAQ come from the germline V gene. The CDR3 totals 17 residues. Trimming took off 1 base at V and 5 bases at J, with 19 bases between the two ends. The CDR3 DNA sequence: TGTGCCAGCAGCTTAGTGTTCGGAAGTCACTTAGGAGATACGCAGTATTTT. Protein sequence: CASSLVFGSHLGDTQYF. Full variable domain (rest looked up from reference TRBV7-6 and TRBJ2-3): GAGVSQSPRYKVTKRGQDVALRCDPISGHVSLYWYRQALGQGPEFLTYFNYEAQQDKSGLPNDRFSAERPEGSISTLTIQRTEQRDSAMYRCASSLVFGSHLGDTQYFGPGTRLTVL.

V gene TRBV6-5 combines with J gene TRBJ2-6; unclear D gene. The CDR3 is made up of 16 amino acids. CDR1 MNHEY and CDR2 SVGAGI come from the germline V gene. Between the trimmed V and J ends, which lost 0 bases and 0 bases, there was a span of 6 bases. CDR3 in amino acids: CASSYSRSSGANVLTF. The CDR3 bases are TGTGCCAGCAGTTACTCTCGGAGCTCTGGGGCCAACGTCCTGACTTTC.

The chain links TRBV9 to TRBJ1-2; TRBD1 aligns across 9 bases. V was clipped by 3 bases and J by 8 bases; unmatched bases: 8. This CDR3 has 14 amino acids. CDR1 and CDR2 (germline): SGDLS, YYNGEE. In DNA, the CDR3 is TGTGCCAGCAGCGCCCTCACAGGGGGCCCAGGCTACACCTTC. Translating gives CASSALTGGPGYTF.

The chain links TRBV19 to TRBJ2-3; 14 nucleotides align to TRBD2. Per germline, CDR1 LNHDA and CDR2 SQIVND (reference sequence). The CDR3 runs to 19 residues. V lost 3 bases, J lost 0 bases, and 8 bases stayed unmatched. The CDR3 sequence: CASSIETSGGATSTDTQYF. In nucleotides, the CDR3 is TGTGCCAGTAGTATTGAGACTAGCGGGGGGGCCACCAGCACAGATACGCAGTATTTT.

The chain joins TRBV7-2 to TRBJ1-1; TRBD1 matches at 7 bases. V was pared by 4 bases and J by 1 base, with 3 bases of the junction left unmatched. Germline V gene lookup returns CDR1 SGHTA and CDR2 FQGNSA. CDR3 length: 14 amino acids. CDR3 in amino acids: CASSYRTGNTEAFF. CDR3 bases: TGTGCCAGCAGCTACCGGACAGGGAACACTGAAGCTTTCTTT.

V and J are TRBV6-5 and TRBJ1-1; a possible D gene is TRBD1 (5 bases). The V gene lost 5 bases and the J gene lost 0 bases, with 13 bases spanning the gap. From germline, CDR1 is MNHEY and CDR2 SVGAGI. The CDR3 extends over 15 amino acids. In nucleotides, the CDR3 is TGTGCCAGCAGTGCGAGAGAGACAGTGAACACTGAAGCTTTCTTT. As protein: CASSARETVNTEAFF.

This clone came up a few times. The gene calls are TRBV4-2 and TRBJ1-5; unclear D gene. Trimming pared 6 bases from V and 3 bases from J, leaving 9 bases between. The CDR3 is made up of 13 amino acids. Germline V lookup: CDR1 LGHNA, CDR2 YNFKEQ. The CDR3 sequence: CASRNGNNQPQHF. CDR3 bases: TGTGCCAGCAGGAACGGGAACAATCAGCCCCAGCATTTT.

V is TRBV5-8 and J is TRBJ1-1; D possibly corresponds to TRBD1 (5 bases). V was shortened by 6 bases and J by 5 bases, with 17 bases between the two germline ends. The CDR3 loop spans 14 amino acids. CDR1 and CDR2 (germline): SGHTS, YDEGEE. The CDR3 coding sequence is TGTGCCAGCATTCTTCAGGGCTTTTGGACTGAAGCTTTCTTT. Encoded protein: CASILQGFWTEAFF.

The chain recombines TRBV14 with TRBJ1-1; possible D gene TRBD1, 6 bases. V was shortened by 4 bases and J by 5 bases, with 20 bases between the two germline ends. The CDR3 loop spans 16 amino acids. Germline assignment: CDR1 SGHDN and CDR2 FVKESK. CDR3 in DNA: TGTGCCAGCAGCCCCGGAGGAGGGGGATGGAATACTGAAGCTTTCTTT. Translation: CASSPGGGGWNTEAFF.

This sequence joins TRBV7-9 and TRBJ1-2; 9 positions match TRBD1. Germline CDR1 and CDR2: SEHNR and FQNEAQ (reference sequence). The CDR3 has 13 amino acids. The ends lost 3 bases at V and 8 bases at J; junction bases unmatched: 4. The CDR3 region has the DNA TGTGCCAGCAGCTTGACAGGGGGGGACGGCTACACCTTC. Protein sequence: CASSLTGGDGYTF. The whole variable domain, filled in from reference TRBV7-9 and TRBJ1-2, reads DTGVSQNPRHKITKRGQNVTFRCDPISEHNRLYWYRQTLGQGPEFLTYFQNEAQLEKSRLLSDRFSAERPKGSFSTLEIQRTEQGDSAMYLCASSLTGGDGYTFGSGTRLTVV.

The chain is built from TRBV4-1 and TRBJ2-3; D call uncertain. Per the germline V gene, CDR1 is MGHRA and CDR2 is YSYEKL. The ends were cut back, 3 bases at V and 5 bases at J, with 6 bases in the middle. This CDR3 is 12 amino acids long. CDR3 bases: TGCGCCAGCAGCCAGGTTGGAGATACGCAGTATTTT. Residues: CASSQVGDTQYF.

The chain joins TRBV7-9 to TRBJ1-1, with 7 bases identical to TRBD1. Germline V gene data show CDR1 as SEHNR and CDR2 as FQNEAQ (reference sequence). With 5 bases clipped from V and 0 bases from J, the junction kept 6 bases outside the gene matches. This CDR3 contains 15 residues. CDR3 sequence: CASSPPGQMNTEAFF. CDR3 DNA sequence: TGTGCCAGCAGCCCACCGGGACAGATGAACACTGAAGCTTTCTTT.

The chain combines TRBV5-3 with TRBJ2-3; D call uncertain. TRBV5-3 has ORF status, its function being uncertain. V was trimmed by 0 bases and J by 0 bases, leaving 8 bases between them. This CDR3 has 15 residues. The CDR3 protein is CARSLVRPSTDTQYF. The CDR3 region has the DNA TGTGCCAGAAGCTTGGTAAGACCTAGCACAGATACGCAGTATTTT.

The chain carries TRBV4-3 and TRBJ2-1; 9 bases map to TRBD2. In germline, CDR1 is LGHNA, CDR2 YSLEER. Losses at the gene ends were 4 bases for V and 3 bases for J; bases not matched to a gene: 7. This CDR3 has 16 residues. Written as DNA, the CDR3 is TGCGCCAGCAGCCGACGAGCGGGGGGCAACTACAATGAGCAGTTCTTC. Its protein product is CASSRRAGGNYNEQFF.

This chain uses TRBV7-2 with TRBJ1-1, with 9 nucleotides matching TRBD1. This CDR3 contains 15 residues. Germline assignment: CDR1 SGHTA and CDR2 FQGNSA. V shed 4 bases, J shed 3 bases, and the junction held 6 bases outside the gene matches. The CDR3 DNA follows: TGTGCCAGCAGCTCGGGGACAGGGATATACACTGAAGCTTTCTTT. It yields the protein CASSSGTGIYTEAFF.

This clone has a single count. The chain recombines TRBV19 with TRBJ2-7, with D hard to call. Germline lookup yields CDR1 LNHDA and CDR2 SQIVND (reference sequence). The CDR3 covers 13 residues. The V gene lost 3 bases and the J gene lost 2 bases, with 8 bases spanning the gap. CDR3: CASSILLTYEQYF. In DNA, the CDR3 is TGTGCCAGTAGTATCCTGTTAACCTACGAGCAGTACTTC.

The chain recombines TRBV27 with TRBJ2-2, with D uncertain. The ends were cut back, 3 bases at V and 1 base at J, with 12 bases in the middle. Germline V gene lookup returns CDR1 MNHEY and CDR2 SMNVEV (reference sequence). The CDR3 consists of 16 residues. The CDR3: CASSFGYNRNTGELFF. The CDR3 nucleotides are TGTGCCAGCAGTTTCGGATATAACCGGAACACCGGGGAGCTGTTTTTT.

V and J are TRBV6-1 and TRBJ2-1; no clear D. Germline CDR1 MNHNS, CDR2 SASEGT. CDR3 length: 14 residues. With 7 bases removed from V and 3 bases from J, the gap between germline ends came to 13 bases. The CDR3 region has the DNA TGTGCCAGCAATCCTAGGGTGAACTACAATGAGCAGTTCTTC. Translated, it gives CASNPRVNYNEQFF.

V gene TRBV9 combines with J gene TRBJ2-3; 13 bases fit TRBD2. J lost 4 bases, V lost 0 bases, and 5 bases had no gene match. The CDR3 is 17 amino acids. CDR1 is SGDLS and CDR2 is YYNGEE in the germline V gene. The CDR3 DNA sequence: TGTGCCAGCAGCGTAGGACTAGCGGGGGGCGGGCCAGATACGCAGTATTTT. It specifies CASSVGLAGGGPDTQYF.